This TCR beta chain emerged from a study of T-cell memory formation after mild COVID-19. Constant-segment primers and 5'RACE yielded cDNA libraries for TCR alpha and TCR beta, each carrying sample barcodes and UMIs. TCRdb called the 5' RACE reads again in MiXCR, with one record for every CDR3 protein. The sample shows roughly 150,000 distinct CDR3 sequences, over 10% of them seen only once. On this clonotype itself: Antigen unknown.

General study points: CD4+ clones that contracted lay mainly in CM and EM; CD8+ ones lay in EMRA. Among clones peaking at day 37 in the second wave, SARS-CoV-2 specificity remained unconfirmed.

Germline-derived CDR1 and CDR2 are MNHEY and SMNVEV (reference sequence). V lost 2 bases, J lost 7 bases, and 11 bases lay in between. There are 13 residues in the CDR3. Material: PBMCs or a T cell subset sorted from them (not recorded which). This TCR was sampled from a man between 18 and 29 years old who had mild COVID-19 (a few samples of this study predate the infection). Cell type and time point are not known. The V gene is TRBV27, the J gene TRBJ1-2; D is perhaps TRBD1 (5 bases). CDR3 nucleotides: TGTGCCAGCAGTTTAGCAGGGAAACGTGGCTACACCTTC. Protein sequence: CASSLAGKRGYTF.